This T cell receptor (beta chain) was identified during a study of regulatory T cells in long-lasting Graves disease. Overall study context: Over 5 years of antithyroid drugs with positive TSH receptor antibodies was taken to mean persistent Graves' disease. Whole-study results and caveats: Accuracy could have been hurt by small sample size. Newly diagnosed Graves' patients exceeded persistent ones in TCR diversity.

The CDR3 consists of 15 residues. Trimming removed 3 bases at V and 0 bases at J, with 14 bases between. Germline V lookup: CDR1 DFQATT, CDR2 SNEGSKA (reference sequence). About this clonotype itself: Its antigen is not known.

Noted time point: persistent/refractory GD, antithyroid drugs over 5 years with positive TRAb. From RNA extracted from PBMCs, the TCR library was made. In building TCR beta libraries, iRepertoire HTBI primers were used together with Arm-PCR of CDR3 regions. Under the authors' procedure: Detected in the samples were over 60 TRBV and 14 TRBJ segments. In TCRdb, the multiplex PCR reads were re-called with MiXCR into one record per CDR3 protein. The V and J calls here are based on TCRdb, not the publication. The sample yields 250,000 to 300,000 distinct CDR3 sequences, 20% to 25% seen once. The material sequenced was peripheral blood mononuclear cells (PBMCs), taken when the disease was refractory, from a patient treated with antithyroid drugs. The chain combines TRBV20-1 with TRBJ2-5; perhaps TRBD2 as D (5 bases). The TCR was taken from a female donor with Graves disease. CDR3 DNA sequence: TGCAGTGCTAGGCTCGCGGGCGGCTACCAAGAGACCCAGTACTTC. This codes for CSARLAGGYQETQYF.